This T cell receptor beta chain was captured in a study of T cells in Graves' hyperthyroidism and ophthalmopathy. The overall study: The authors collected peripheral blood at initial diagnosis, before any treatment.

Regions amplified from RNA transcripts were the TCR beta CDR3 regions. With the HTBI primer set, the TCR CDR3 went through a first round of RT-PCR. TCRdb reprocessed the multiplex PCR reads with MiXCR, giving one entry per CDR3 protein. The sample contains 250,000 to 300,000 distinct CDR3 sequences, about 15% of which appear only once. The CDR3 totals 16 residues. Trimming left V 3 bases short and J 4 bases short, with 16 bases between. The germline CDR1 and CDR2 sequences are SEHNR and FQNEAQ (reference sequence). Many counts were recorded for this clonotype. As yet, its antigen is unknown. Overall study results and limits: Ophthalmopathy was distinguished from stable hyperthyroidism by 13 V-J signatures. Blood also held most thyroid clonotypes expanded beyond 0.001.

The chain combines TRBV7-9 with TRBJ2-1; D is possibly TRBD1 or TRBD2 (5 bases each). The source is a woman in her 50s with Graves' hyperthyroidism that later progressed to Graves' ophthalmopathy. Material for sequencing was blood. The DNA of the CDR3 is TGTGCCAGCAGCTTTGAGGGACGCCCTTTGTACAATGAGCAGTTCTTC. Its translation: CASSFEGRPLYNEQFF.